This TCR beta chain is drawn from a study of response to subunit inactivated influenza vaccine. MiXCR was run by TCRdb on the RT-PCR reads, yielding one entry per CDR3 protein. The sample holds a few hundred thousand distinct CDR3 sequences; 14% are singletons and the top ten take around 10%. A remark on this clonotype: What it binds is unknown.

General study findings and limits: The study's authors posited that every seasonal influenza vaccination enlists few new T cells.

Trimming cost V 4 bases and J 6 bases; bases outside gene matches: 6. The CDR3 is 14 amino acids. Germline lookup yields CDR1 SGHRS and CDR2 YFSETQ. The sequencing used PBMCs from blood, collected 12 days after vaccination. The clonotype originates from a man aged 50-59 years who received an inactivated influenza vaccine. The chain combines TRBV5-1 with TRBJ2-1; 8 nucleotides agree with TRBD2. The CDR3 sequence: CASSPAGAANEQFF. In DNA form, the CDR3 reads TGCGCCAGCAGCCCAGCGGGGGCGGCCAATGAGCAGTTCTTC.